This T cell receptor beta chain was recorded in a study of identical twins. Findings and caveats of the study: Insertions ran lower in abundant cord blood beta clonotypes, though not in memory repertoires. Its conclusions, products of cross-sectional statistical analysis, did not come from following the same donors.

Germline V CDR1 and CDR2: MRHNA, SNTAGT. This CDR3 comprises 21 residues. V dropped 5 bases and J dropped 0; count of bases not matched to a gene: 17. As concerns this clonotype: What it recognizes is unknown.

TCRdb analysed the 5' RACE reads with MiXCR anew, one entry per CDR3 protein. The data hold about 900,000 distinct CDR3 sequences, with 9% to 15% observed a single time. Each donor (without exception) was a healthy Caucasian. This sample was shared with a second study, whose subject was yellow fever vaccine responses in identical twins.

Sequencing was performed on PBMCs. The TCR was taken from a woman between 18 and 30 years old in good health. The genes are TRBV6-4 and TRBJ2-2; 11 positions agree with TRBD1. The CDR3 nucleotides are TGTGCCAGCAGTCCTCGTAGGGCCCCGGGACAGGGGGTCTCGAACACCGGGGAGCTGTTTTTT. Its protein product is CASSPRRAPGQGVSNTGELFF.